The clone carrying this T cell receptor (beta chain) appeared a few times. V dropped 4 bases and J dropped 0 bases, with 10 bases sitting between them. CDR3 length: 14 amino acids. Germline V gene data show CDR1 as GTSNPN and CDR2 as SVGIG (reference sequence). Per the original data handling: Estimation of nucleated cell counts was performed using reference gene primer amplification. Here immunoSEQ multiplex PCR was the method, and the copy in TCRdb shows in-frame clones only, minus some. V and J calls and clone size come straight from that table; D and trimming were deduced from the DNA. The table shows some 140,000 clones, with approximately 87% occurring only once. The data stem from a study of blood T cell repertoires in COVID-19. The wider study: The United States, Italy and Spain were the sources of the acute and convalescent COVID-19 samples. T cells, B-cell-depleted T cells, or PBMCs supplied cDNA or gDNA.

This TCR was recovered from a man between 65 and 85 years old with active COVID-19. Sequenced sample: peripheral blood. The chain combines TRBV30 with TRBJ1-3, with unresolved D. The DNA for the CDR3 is TGTGCCTGGAAAGCGAAAAACTCTGGAAACACCATATATTTT. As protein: CAWKAKNSGNTIYF.